The TCR beta chain described here comes from a study of T-cell reconstitution after alpha-beta-depleted transplantation in children. Many counts were recorded for this clonotype. Its target is unknown. The library targeted TCRbeta and was prepared with unique molecular identifiers. TCRdb called the PCR reads again in MiXCR, with one record for every CDR3 protein. The data hold under 300,000 distinct CDR3 sequences, with roughly 10% observed a single time. This CDR3 has 15 residues. Losses at the gene ends were 5 bases for V and 5 bases for J; bases not matched to a gene: 6. Germline V gene data show CDR1 as PRHDT and CDR2 as FYEKMQ (reference sequence). Study findings and constraints: Certain patients had high TCRbeta diversity at day 60, and it came from recipient T cells and thymic progenitors that survived. There were reportedly several hundred expanded graft clones from which alpha-beta T cells came about two months after transplant. The main origin of T-cell counts and diversity one year after transplant was newly produced T cells.

This sequence was found in a male patient aged 2 to 9 who had a stem cell transplant for chronic granulomatous disease, so the T cells may come from the graft donor. Sample: peripheral blood, taken 180 days after TCRalphabeta/CD19-depleted stem cell transplant. This chain joins TRBV13 and TRBJ2-1, with 10 bases matching TRBD1. CDR3 residues: CASSTGQGRNNEQFF. The CDR3 nucleotides read TGTGCCAGCAGCACGGGACAGGGGCGGAACAATGAGCAGTTCTTC. The variable domain in full, with the rest retrieved from reference TRBV13 and TRBJ2-1, is AAGVIQSPRHLIKEKRETATLKCYPIPRHDTVYWYQQGPGQDPQFLISFYEKMQSDKGSIPDRFSAQQFSDYHSELNMSSLELGDSALYFCASSTGQGRNNEQFFGPGTRLTVL.